These T cell receptor beta chains were read from a single sample in a study of Ad26.COV2.S vaccination and SARS-CoV-2 variants. Produced via immunoSEQ multiplex PCR; TCRdb's table is partial and in-frame only. Of 43,000 or so clones listed, roughly 84% were seen once; the top ten hold around half. The specimen was peripheral blood, collected after recovery from COVID-19. These receptors were obtained from a human donor who had recovered from COVID-19. Each CDR3 is given with its conserved first and last residue. The D gene is left open where the match is weak. Some rows mark clone size as missing; the rest say once, few, many or name a class of expanded clone.

D	V	size	length	J	DNA	CDR3
.	TRBV10-2	.	13	TRBJ1-5	TGCGCCAGCAGGGATTTAGCTACCCAGGTTCAGCATTTT	CASRDLATQVQHF
.	TRBV30	once	16	TRBJ2-3	TGTGCCTGGACCCTCGTGGGCCGGGGACGCACAGATACGCAGTATTTT	CAWTLVGRGRTDTQYF
.	TRBV7-2	few	13	TRBJ2-5	TGTGCCAGCAGCTTAAAGATCAGGGAGACCCAGTACTTC	CASSLKIRETQYF
.	TRBV2	.	15	TRBJ1-1	TGTGCCAGCAGCCCCAGGGATATTAGGAACACTGAAGCTTTCTTT	CASSPRDIRNTEAFF
TRBD1	TRBV3-1/TRBV3-2	few	13	TRBJ1-6	TGTGCCAGCAGACAGGGGGGCAATTCACCCCTCCACTTT	CASRQGGNSPLHF
.	TRBV7-9	once	17	TRBJ1-6	TGTGCCAGCAGCTTAGATAAAGGAAGCTCCTATAATTCACCCCTCCACTTT	CASSLDKGSSYNSPLHF
.	TRBV5-1	.	14	TRBJ1-2	TGCGCCAGCAGCTTGGCGGAGGGGAACTATGGCTACACCTTC	CASSLAEGNYGYTF
TRBD2	TRBV4-1	.	18	TRBJ2-1	TGCGCCAGCAGCTTGGGACTAGCGGGGGGGCTGTCCTACAATGAGCAGTTCTTC	CASSLGLAGGLSYNEQFF
.	TRBV14	.	16	TRBJ2-1	TGTGCCAGCAGCCAAGAACGGACCAGGCTCTACAATGAGCAGTTCTTC	CASSQERTRLYNEQFF
.	TRBV4-2	.	15	TRBJ2-3	TGTGCCAGCAGCCATTTCGAGTTCCTCACAGATACGCAGTATTTT	CASSHFEFLTDTQYF
.	TRBV5-1	.	17	TRBJ2-7	TGCGCCAGCAGTCCTTTGGGGGCCGGGGGCGGCCTCTACGAGCAGTACTTC	CASSPLGAGGGLYEQYF
.	TRBV10-1	.	14	TRBJ2-7	TGCGCCAGCAGTGAGCTTATGGGGCTAACCGAGCAGTACTTC	CASSELMGLTEQYF
.	TRBV27	.	13	TRBJ1-2	TGTGCCAGCAGTTTCCGGGATTGGGGCGGCTACACCTTC	CASSFRDWGGYTF
.	TRBV6-5	.	14	TRBJ2-5	TGTGCCAGCAGTCCTAGGGGGGGGAGGGAGACCCAGTACTTC	CASSPRGGRETQYF
TRBD2	TRBV5-1	.	15	TRBJ2-1	TGCGCCAGCAGCCGGACTAGCGGGGAGTACAATGAGCAGTTCTTC	CASSRTSGEYNEQFF
.	TRBV5-1	.	16	TRBJ1-2	TGCGCCAGCAGCTTGGAGGGCGGGGGCGGTCAAGATGGCTACACCTTC	CASSLEGGGGQDGYTF
.	TRBV5-1	.	13	TRBJ2-5	TGCGCCAGCAGTCGGGGCCAGCAAGAGACCCAGTACTTC	CASSRGQQETQYF
.	TRBV2	.	14	TRBJ2-3	TGTGCCAGCAGCCCTCGTGTGAAGGGAGATACGCAGTATTTT	CASSPRVKGDTQYF
.	TRBV19	.	12	TRBJ2-5	TGTGCCAGTTCAGACCAGAAAGAGACCCAGTACTTC	CASSDQKETQYF
.	TRBV5-6	.	15	TRBJ1-2	TGTGCCAGCAGCTTCGGAATGGCAGGGAGTCTTGGCTACACCTTC	CASSFGMAGSLGYTF
.	TRBV7-9	.	11	TRBJ1-1	TGTGCCAGCAGCTTAGGTCTACACTTCTACTTT	CASSLGLHFYF
.	TRBV10-2	.	15	TRBJ2-5	TGCGCCAGCAAAGAAGCACAGGGCTTTCAAGAGACCCAGTACTTC	CASKEAQGFQETQYF
TRBD1	TRBV3-1/TRBV3-2	.	19	TRBJ2-2	TGTGCCAGCAGCCACCTGACTAAGCGACAGGGCACGAACACCGGGGAGCTGTTTTTT	CASSHLTKRQGTNTGELFF
TRBD1	TRBV7-2	.	16	TRBJ2-1	TGTGCCAGCAGCCCCCGCCTAGGGGGCGTCCACAATGAGCAGTTCTTC	CASSPRLGGVHNEQFF
.	TRBV30	few	13	TRBJ2-3	TGTGCCTGGAGCCTCAGCCTAGCAGATACGCAGTATTTT	CAWSLSLADTQYF
.	TRBV9	.	12	TRBJ2-1	TGTGCCAGCAGCGTAGGTCAGGGGGAGCAGTTCTTC	CASSVGQGEQFF
.	TRBV27	once	16	TRBJ2-2	TGTGCCAGCAGTTTACAGGGATTCGAGTTGATCGGGGAGCTGTTTTTT	CASSLQGFELIGELFF
.	TRBV19	.	14	TRBJ2-1	TGTGCCAGTAGTCCAAGTAGGTTAGGCGATGAGCAGTTCTTC	CASSPSRLGDEQFF
TRBD1	TRBV6-4	few	15	TRBJ2-1	TGTGCCAGCAGTGATCAGGACAGGGCTTACAATGAGCAGTTCTTC	CASSDQDRAYNEQFF
.	TRBV6-6	few	14	TRBJ2-5	TGTGCCAGCAGTTACTCGGACGGCCAAGAGACCCAGTACTTC	CASSYSDGQETQYF
.	TRBV5-1	.	17	TRBJ2-7	TGCGCCAGCAGCTGGCAAATGGGGGACAAGACCTACGGGGAGCAGTACTTC	CASSWQMGDKTYGEQYF
.	TRBV5-1	few	16	TRBJ2-2	TGCGCCAGCAGCTTGAATCCAGGCGCGAACACCGGGGAGCTGTTTTTT	CASSLNPGANTGELFF
.	TRBV18	.	13	TRBJ2-1	TGTGCCAGCTCACCTCGACCCTACGGGGAGCAGTTCTTC	CASSPRPYGEQFF
.	TRBV7-9	few	19	TRBJ1-5	TGTGCCAGCAGCTTCGAGGGCCAGGGGATAGGGTATAGCAATCAGCCCCAGCATTTT	CASSFEGQGIGYSNQPQHF
.	TRBV20-1	.	13	TRBJ1-4	TGCAGTGCTAGTATACCCGATAATGAAAAACTGTTTTTT	CSASIPDNEKLFF
.	TRBV19	.	14	TRBJ1-5	TGTGCCAGTAGTATAATAAGTGGCAATCAGCCCCAGCATTTT	CASSIISGNQPQHF
TRBD1	TRBV18	once	15	TRBJ1-4	TGTGCCAGCTCACCCACCTCCGGGACAGTAGAAAAACTGTTTTTT	CASSPTSGTVEKLFF
TRBD1	TRBV12-5	.	16	TRBJ2-5	TGTGCTAGTGGTTTGGTACGAGGACAGGGCACGGAGACCCAGTACTTC	CASGLVRGQGTETQYF
.	TRBV14	.	15	TRBJ2-7	TGTGCCAGCAGCCAAGTGGGCTCCTTCCCCTACGAGCAGTACTTC	CASSQVGSFPYEQYF
TRBD2	TRBV15	.	16	TRBJ2-3	TGTGCCACCAGCATGGGGACTAGCGGTGTCACAGATACGCAGTATTTT	CATSMGTSGVTDTQYF
.	TRBV2	.	14	TRBJ1-3	TGTGCCAGCAGCGGGGGGCGGCCTGGAAACACCATATATTTT	CASSGGRPGNTIYF
.	TRBV5-1	.	15	TRBJ1-4	TGCGCCAGCAGCTTGGTTGGAACAACTAATGAAAAACTGTTTTTT	CASSLVGTTNEKLFF
.	TRBV9	.	15	TRBJ1-5	TGTGCCAGCAGCGCCCAGGCAGGAACCTATCAGCCCCAGCATTTT	CASSAQAGTYQPQHF
TRBD2	TRBV6-6	.	15	TRBJ2-2	TGTGCCAGCAGCCAGCGGGAGAGGGACACCGGGGAGCTGTTTTTT	CASSQRERDTGELFF
.	TRBV4-2	.	15	TRBJ1-1	TGTGCCAGCAGCCAAAACCCGGACATGAACACTGAAGCTTTCTTT	CASSQNPDMNTEAFF
TRBD2	TRBV19	.	13	TRBJ2-5	TGTGCCACAGCGGGGGACCTACAAGAGACCCAGTACTTC	CATAGDLQETQYF
TRBD2	TRBV4-1	.	15	TRBJ2-3	TGCGCCAGCAGCCGCGGACTAGCGGACACAGATACGCAGTATTTT	CASSRGLADTDTQYF
.	TRBV4-1	.	16	TRBJ2-4	TGCGCCAGCAGCCAACCTACACAGGATATCAAAAACATTCAGTACTTC	CASSQPTQDIKNIQYF
.	TRBV6-5	.	15	TRBJ2-7	TGTGCCAGCAGCCGCGGAAGCAGGGGAACCTACGAGCAGTACTTC	CASSRGSRGTYEQYF
.	TRBV6-5	.	11	TRBJ2-1	TGTGCCAGCAGCACAGTCAATGAGCAGTTCTTC	CASSTVNEQFF
.	TRBV10-1	.	13	TRBJ1-1	TGCGCCAGCAAAGGGAGCTTGAACACTGAAGCTTTCTTT	CASKGSLNTEAFF
.	TRBV2	once	11	TRBJ1-1	TGTGCCAGCAGTGGTAAAGTTGAAGCTTTCTTT	CASSGKVEAFF
TRBD1	TRBV5-1	.	14	TRBJ1-2	TGCGCCAGCAGCGCGGACAGGGCTTTGGGCGGCTACACCTTC	CASSADRALGGYTF
.	TRBV2	once	13	TRBJ2-2	TGTGCCAGCAGTGTGAGGGGCACCGGGGAGCTGTTTTTT	CASSVRGTGELFF
.	TRBV9	.	15	TRBJ2-3	TGTGCCAGCAGCGTAGTGAGTCTGAACACAGATACGCAGTATTTT	CASSVVSLNTDTQYF
.	TRBV14	.	13	TRBJ1-1	TGTGCCAGCAGCCAAGGGTTGATCACTGAAGCTTTCTTT	CASSQGLITEAFF
.	TRBV24-1	.	15	TRBJ2-3	TGTGCCACCAGTGATACCCGACATTGGACCGATACGCAGTATTTT	CATSDTRHWTDTQYF
.	TRBV19	.	14	TRBJ2-3	TGTGCCAGTAGTATTTTAGGGTCCACAGATACGCAGTATTTT	CASSILGSTDTQYF